This T cell receptor (beta chain) was identified in a study of T cell responses to AZD1222 COVID-19 vaccine. Overall study: Doses given second, at about 4 or about 12 weeks, were pooled. The study's findings and limits: Regions 160-218 and 743-854 dominated among vaccine-associated CD4 TCRs spanning spike. Repertoire sampling occurred only after the peak T cell response. Only five to seven individuals given AZD1222 were seropositive at baseline.

The protocol was immunoSEQ multiplex PCR, while the TCRdb copy is restricted to in-frame clones and leaves out a portion. The data hold about 150,000 clones, with approximately 89% observed a single time. The J segment lost 7 bases and the V segment lost 6 bases, leaving 5 bases of the junction unmatched. The germline gives CDR1 SGHNT, CDR2 YYREEE (reference sequence). This CDR3 comprises 13 residues. The sample holds one count of this clone. The target antigen is unknown. The clonotype comes from an adult in good health. J is TRBJ1-2 and V is TRBV5-4; 11 bases line up with TRBD1. This material consisted of peripheral blood, taken on day 0 of AZD1222 vaccination. The CDR3 loop reads CASNADRGLGYTF. CDR3 DNA sequence: TGTGCCAGCAACGCGGACAGGGGGCTTGGCTACACCTTC.